This is a list of T cell receptor beta chains from one sample in a study of blood T cell repertoires in COVID-19. Profiling relied on immunoSEQ multiplex PCR, and the TCRdb table lists in-frame clones only, not all of them. The top ten clones hold over 20% of a sample with 150,000 or so clones, approximately 80% of them seen once. Sequencing used peripheral blood. These receptors originate from a woman older than 75 with acute or convalescent COVID-19. Each CDR3 is given with its conserved first and last residue. A D gene is named only where the DNA matches it firmly. Clone size, where shown, is once, few, many, or a class for clones that have expanded.

cdr3_length	d_call	clone_size	v_call	j_call	cdr3_nt	cdr3_aa
15	NA	NA	TRBV25-1	TRBJ2-3	TGTGCCAGCAGTGGCAAGGGGGTCCGCACAGATACGCAGTATTTT	CASSGKGVRTDTQYF
13	NA	NA	TRBV11-2	TRBJ1-5	TGTGCCAGCAGCCTCAGGGTCCAACAGCCCCAGCATTTT	CASSLRVQQPQHF
13	NA	NA	TRBV7-9	TRBJ2-7	TGTGCCAGCTCCGGGGTCTACAGGGACGAGCAGTACTTC	CASSGVYRDEQYF
14	TRBD2	NA	TRBV27	TRBJ2-7	TGTGCCAGCAGCATACTAGCGGGGTTCTACGAGCAGTACTTC	CASSILAGFYEQYF
12	NA	once	TRBV5-5	TRBJ2-7	TGTGCCAGCAGCTGGTGGGGGGACGAGCAGTACTTC	CASSWWGDEQYF
14	TRBD2	NA	TRBV10-3	TRBJ2-1	TGTGCCACAGAAGCGGGAGGGGGATCCAATGAGCAGTTCTTC	CATEAGGGSNEQFF
13	TRBD2	NA	TRBV12-3/TRBV12-4	TRBJ2-7	TGTGCCAGCAGCAGTCTAGCGGGCCTCGAGCAGTACTTC	CASSSLAGLEQYF
16	TRBD2	NA	TRBV4-1	TRBJ2-1	TGCGCCAGCAGCCAAGATCCAGCGGGAGATTTCAATGAGCAGTTCTTC	CASSQDPAGDFNEQFF
15	NA	NA	TRBV3-1/TRBV3-2	TRBJ1-1	TGTGCCAGCAGCCACCTGTTGGGGGCGAACACTGAAGCTTTCTTT	CASSHLLGANTEAFF
16	NA	NA	TRBV5-5	TRBJ1-2	TGTGCCAGCAGCCGGGCGGCCACAGGGATTGTGCAGGGCTACACCTTC	CASSRAATGIVQGYTF